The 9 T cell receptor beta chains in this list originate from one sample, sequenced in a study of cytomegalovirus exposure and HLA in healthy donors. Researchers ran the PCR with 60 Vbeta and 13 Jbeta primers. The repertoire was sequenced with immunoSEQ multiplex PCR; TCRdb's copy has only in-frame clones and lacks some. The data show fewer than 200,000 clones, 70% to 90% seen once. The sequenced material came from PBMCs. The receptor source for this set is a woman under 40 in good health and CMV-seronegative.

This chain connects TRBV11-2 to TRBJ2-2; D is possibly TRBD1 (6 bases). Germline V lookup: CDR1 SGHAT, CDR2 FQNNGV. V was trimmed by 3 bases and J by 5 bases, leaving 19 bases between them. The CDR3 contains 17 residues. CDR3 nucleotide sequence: TGTGCCAGCAGCTTGGGCCCCACAGGGATTCAAACCGGGGAGCTGTTTTTT. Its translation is CASSLGPTGIQTGELFF.

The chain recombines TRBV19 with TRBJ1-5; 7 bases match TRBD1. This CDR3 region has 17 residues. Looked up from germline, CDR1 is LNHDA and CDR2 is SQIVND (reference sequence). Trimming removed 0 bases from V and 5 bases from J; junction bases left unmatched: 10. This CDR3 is CASSIDPPGRGYQPQHF. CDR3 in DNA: TGTGCCAGTAGTATAGATCCCCCGGGCAGGGGGTATCAGCCCCAGCATTTT. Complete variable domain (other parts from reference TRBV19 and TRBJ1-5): DGGITQSPKYLFRKEGQNVTLSCEQNLNHDAMYWYRQDPGQGLRLIYYSQIVNDFQKGDIAEGYSVSREKKESFPLTVTSAQKNPTAFYLCASSIDPPGRGYQPQHFGDGTRLSIL.

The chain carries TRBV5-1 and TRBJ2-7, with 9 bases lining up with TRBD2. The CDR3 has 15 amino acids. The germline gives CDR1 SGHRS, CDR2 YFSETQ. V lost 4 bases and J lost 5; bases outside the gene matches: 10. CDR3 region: CASSPVGGGEDEQYF. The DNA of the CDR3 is TGCGCCAGCAGCCCGGTCGGCGGGGGGGAGGACGAGCAGTACTTC.

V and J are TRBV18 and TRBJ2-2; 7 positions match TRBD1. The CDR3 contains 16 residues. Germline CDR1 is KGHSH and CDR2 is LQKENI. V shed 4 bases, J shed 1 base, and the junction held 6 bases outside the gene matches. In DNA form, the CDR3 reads TGTGCCAGCTCACGACCGGGACAGAGGAACACCGGGGAGCTGTTTTTT. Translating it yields CASSRPGQRNTGELFF. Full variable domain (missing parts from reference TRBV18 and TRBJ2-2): NAGVMQNPRHLVRRRGQEARLRCSPMKGHSHVYWYRQLPEEGLKFMVYLQKENIIDESGMPKERFSAEFPKEGPSILRIQQVVRGDSAAYFCASSRPGQRNTGELFFGEGSRLTVL.

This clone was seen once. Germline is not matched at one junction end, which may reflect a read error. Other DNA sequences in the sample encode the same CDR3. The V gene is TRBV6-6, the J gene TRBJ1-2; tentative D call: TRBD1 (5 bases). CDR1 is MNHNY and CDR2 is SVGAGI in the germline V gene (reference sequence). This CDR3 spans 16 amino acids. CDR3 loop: CASSYSSAGPLSGYTF. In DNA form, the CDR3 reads TGTGCTAGCAGTTACTCGTCAGCGGGGCCGCTTAGCGGCTACACCTTC.

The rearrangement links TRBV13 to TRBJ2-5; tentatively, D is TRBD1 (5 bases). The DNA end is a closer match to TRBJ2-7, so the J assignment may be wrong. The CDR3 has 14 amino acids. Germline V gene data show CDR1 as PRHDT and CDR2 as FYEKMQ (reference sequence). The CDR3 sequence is CASSLEGVSYEQYF. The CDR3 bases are TGTGCCAGCAGCTTAGAAGGGGTTTCCTACGAGCAGTACTTC.

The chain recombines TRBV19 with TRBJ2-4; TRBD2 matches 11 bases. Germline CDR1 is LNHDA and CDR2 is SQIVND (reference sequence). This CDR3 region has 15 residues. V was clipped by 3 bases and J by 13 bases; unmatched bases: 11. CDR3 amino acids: CASSIRSSGRKGQYF. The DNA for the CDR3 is TGTGCCAGTAGTATCCGCTCTAGCGGGAGGAAGGGGCAGTACTTC.

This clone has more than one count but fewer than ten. The CDR3 DNA sequence: TGTGCCAGCAGCCTCCGTTGGAACACTGAAGCTTTCTTT. Protein sequence: CASSLRWNTEAFF. The chain carries TRBV11-3 and TRBJ1-1, with unresolved D. V lost 5 bases and J lost 1, with 8 bases in between. Germline CDR1 is SGHNT and CDR2 is YENEEA. The CDR3 is made up of 13 amino acids.

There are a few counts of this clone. CDR3 sequence reads: CASSLVSGQGGLGRNQPQHF. As DNA, the CDR3 is TGCGCCAGCAGCCTAGTCTCCGGACAGGGTGGTCTAGGGCGCAATCAGCCCCAGCATTTT. The chain has TRBV4-1 and TRBJ1-5, with 8 bases identical to TRBD1. After removal of 4 bases from V and 2 bases from J, the junction contained 19 bases not matched to a gene. From germline, CDR1 is MGHRA and CDR2 YSYEKL. This CDR3 region has 20 residues.